Reported below is one T cell receptor (beta chain). The data were taken from a study of T cell repertoires and HLA-DP antigens. Study-wide results and limits: The CD4+ repertoire was not split into naive and memory.

Cultured samples were sequenced at survey resolution, targeting 55,000 to 60,000 T cell genomes. The method was immunoSEQ multiplex PCR; TCRdb's version includes in-frame clones alone and lacks a portion of them. The sample gives around 2,000 clones, about four fifths of which show up once; 28% is in the top ten. The ends were cut back, 2 bases at V and 2 bases at J, with 4 bases in the middle. CDR1 is SGHTA and CDR2 is FQGNSA in the germline V gene. This CDR3 has 13 amino acids. CD4+ cells expanded for more than 12 days were restimulated 24 h with allogeneic-DPB1 HeLa cells. HeLa stimulator cells carried retrovirally transduced HLA-DPA1/DPB1, HLA-DM, invariant chain and CD80.

Sequencing input: CD137- CD4+ T cells from cultured PBMCs. The genes are TRBV7-2 and TRBJ1-5; no clear D. The clonotype was recovered from a woman under 30 in good health and CMV-seronegative. The CDR3 loop reads CASSLRGNQPQHF. CDR3 bases: TGTGCCAGCAGCTTAAGGGGCAATCAGCCCCAGCATTTT.